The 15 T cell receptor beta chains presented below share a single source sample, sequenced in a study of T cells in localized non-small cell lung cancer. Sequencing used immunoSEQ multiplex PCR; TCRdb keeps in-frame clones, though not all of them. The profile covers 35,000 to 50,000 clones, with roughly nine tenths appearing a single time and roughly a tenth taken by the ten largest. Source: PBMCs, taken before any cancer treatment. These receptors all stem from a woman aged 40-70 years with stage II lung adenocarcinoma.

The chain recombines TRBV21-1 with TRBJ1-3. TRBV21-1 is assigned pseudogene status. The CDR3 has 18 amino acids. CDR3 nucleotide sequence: TGTGCCAGCAGCAAACTATCCCAAGGGACTCTGCCTAGGTACACCATATATTTT. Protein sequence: CASSKLSQGTLPRYTIYF.

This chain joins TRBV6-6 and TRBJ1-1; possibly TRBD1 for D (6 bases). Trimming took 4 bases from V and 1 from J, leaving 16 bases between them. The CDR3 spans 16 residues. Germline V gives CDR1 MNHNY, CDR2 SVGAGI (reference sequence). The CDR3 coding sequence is TGTGCCAGCAGTTTTCTATTCGGGACACAGAACACTGAAGCTTTCTTT. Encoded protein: CASSFLFGTQNTEAFF.

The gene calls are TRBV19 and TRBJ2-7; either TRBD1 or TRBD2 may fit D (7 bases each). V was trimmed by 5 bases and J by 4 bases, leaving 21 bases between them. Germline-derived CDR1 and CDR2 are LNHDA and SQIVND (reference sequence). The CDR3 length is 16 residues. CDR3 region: CASSPGGVLSGYEQYF. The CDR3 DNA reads TGTGCCAGTAGTCCAGGGGGGGTCCTCTCAGGGTACGAGCAGTACTTC.

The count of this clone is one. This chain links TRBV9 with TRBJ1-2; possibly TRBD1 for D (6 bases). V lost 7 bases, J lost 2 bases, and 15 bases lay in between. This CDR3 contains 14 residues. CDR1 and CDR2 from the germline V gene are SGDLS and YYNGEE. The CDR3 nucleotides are TGTGCCAGCGGGGGCCCCGCGAGGAACTATGGCTACACCTTC. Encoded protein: CASGGPARNYGYTF.

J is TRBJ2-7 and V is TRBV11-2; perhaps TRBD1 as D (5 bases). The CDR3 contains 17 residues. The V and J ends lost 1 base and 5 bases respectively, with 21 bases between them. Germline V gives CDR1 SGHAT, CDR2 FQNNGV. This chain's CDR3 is CASSLAFTRQLIHEQYF. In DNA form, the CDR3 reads TGTGCCAGCAGCTTAGCTTTTACAAGACAGTTAATCCACGAGCAGTACTTC.

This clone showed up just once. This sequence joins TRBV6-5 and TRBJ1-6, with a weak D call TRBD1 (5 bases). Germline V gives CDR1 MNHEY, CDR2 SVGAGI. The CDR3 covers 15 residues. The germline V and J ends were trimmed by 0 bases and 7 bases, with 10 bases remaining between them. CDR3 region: CASSYSSRVNSPLHF. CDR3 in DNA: TGTGCCAGCAGTTACTCATCCAGGGTGAATTCACCCCTCCACTTT.

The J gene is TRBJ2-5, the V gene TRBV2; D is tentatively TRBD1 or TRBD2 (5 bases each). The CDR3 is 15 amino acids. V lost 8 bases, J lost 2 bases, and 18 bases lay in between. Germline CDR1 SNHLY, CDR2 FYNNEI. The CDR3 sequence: CASPPPGPTQETQYF. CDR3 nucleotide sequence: TGTGCCAGCCCTCCACCGGGACCAACGCAAGAGACCCAGTACTTC.

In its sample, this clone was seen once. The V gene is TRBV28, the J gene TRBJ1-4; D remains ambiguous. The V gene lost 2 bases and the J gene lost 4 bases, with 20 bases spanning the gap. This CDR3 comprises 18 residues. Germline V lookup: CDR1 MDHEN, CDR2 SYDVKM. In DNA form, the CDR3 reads TGTGCCAGCAGTTTAATAGTACCCGGGAATTTATTTAATGAAAAACTGTTTTTT. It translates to CASSLIVPGNLFNEKLFF.

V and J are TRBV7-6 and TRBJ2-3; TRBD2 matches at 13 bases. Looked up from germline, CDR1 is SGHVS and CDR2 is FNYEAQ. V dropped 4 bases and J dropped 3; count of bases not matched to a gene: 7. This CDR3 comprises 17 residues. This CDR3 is CASSSRTSGSFTDTQYF. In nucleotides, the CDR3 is TGTGCCAGCAGCTCCCGGACTAGCGGGAGTTTTACAGATACGCAGTATTTT.

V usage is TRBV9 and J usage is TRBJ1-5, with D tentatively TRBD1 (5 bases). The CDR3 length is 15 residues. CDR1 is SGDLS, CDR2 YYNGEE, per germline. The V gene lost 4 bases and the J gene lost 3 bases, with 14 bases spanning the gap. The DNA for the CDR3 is TGTGCCAGCAGCCGGGGGGAGGGTACCAATCAGCCCCAGCATTTT. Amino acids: CASSRGEGTNQPQHF.

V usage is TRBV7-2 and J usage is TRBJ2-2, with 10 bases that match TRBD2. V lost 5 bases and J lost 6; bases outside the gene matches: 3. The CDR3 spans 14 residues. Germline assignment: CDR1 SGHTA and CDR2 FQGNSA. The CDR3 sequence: CASSPGLAPGELFF. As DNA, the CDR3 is TGTGCCAGCAGCCCGGGACTAGCGCCCGGGGAGCTGTTTTTT.

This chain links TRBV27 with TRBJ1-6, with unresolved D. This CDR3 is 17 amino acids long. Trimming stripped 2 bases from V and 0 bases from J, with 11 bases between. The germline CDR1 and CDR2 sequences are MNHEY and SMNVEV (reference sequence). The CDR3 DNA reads TGTGCCAGCAGTTTAGGATCGGGGAGCTCCTATAATTCACCCCTCCACTTT. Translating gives CASSLGSGSSYNSPLHF.

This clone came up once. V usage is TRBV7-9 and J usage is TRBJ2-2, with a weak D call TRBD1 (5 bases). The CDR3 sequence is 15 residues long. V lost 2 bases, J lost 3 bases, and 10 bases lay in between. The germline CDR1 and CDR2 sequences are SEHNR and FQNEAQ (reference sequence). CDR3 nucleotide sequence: TGTGCCAGCAGCTTAAAGGGGTTTGACACCGGGGAGCTGTTTTTT. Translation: CASSLKGFDTGELFF.

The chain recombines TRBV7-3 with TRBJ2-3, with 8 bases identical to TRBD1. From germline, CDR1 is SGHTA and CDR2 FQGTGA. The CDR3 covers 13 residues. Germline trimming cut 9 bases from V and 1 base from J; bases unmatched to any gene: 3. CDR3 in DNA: TGTGCCAGTTTGACAGGGGGCACAGATACGCAGTATTTT. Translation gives CASLTGGTDTQYF.

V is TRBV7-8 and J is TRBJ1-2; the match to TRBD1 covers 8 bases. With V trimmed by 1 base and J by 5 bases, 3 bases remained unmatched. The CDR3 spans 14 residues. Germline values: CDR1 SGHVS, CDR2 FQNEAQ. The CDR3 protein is CASSLVQGGYGYTF. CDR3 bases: TGTGCCAGCAGCTTAGTACAGGGGGGGTATGGCTACACCTTC.